Each of the 27 T cell receptor beta chains below was sequenced from the same sample in a study of shared clonotypes between healthy human individuals. Produced via immunoSEQ multiplex PCR; TCRdb's table is partial and in-frame only. The table records over 2 million clones, 90% to 95% of them present only once. Specimen: naive CD4+ T cells sorted from blood. Subset of the sample: CD45RA+ positively selected. All receptors derive from a man aged 18 to 30 in good health.

The chain uses TRBV5-1 and TRBJ1-1; 8 nucleotides match TRBD1. There are 15 residues in the CDR3. Losses at the gene ends were 2 bases for V and 2 bases for J; bases not matched to a gene: 5. Germline CDR1 is SGHRS and CDR2 is YFSETQ. The CDR3 sequence is CASSFSGTGNTEAFF. The CDR3, as DNA: TGCGCCAGCAGCTTTTCCGGGACAGGAAACACTGAAGCTTTCTTT.

The chain couples TRBV28 to TRBJ2-7; no clear D gene. The V end lost 9 bases, the J end lost 8 bases, and 11 bases lay between the germline ends. This CDR3 contains 10 residues. Germline-derived CDR1 and CDR2 are MDHEN and SYDVKM. This chain's CDR3 is CASLPTQQYF. CDR3 sequence (DNA): TGTGCCAGTTTACCGACCCAGCAGTACTTC.

The chain links TRBV5-1 to TRBJ2-3; 8 bases map to TRBD2. Germline CDR1 reads SGHRS; CDR2 reads YFSETQ. The CDR3 totals 16 residues. J lost 2 bases, V lost 3 bases, and 8 bases had no gene match. Here the CDR3 DNA reads TGCGCCAGCAGCTCGGTAGCGGGAACTCTCACAGATACGCAGTATTTT. Translation gives CASSSVAGTLTDTQYF. Full variable domain (remainder filled in from reference TRBV5-1 and TRBJ2-3): KAGVTQTPRYLIKTRGQQVTLSCSPISGHRSVSWYQQTPGQGLQFLFEYFSETQRNKGNFPGRFSGRQFSNSRSEMNVSTLELGDSALYLCASSSVAGTLTDTQYFGPGTRLTVL.

The CDR3 DNA sequence: TGTGCCACCAGCACCTTATTAGATACGCAGTATTTT. Protein: CATSTLLDTQYF. V gene TRBV15 combines with J gene TRBJ2-3; no firm D call. The germline gives CDR1 LNHNV, CDR2 YYDKDF (reference sequence). V lost 4 bases to trimming and J lost 5 bases, with 7 bases between them. This CDR3 comprises 12 residues. Looking up the rest from reference TRBV15 and TRBJ2-3 gives the full variable domain: DAMVIQNPRYQVTQFGKPVTLSCSQTLNHNVMYWYQQKSSQAPKLLFHYYDKDFNNEADTPDNFQSRRPNTSFCFLDIRSPGLGDTAMYLCATSTLLDTQYFGPGTRLTVL.

This clone was observed a single time. V is TRBV30 and J is TRBJ1-6, with D perhaps matching TRBD1 (5 bases). Trimming stripped 4 bases from V and 5 bases from J, with 12 bases between. Germline lookup yields CDR1 GTSNPN and CDR2 SVGIG (reference sequence). The length of the CDR3 is 14 residues. The CDR3 reads CAWNLLRDNSPLHF. The CDR3 coding sequence is TGTGCCTGGAACCTACTCAGGGATAATTCACCCCTCCACTTT.

The CDR3 DNA reads as TGCGCCAGCAGCTCTACAGGGGGCGTAGGCACTGAAGCTTTCTTT. This gives the protein CASSSTGGVGTEAFF. The V and J genes are TRBV5-1 and TRBJ1-1; TRBD1 agrees at 9 bases. CDR3 length: 15 residues. Germline-derived CDR1 and CDR2 are SGHRS and YFSETQ. V shed 3 bases, J shed 4 bases, and the junction held 7 bases outside the gene matches.

This chain links TRBV30 with TRBJ1-5; tentative D call: TRBD1 (5 bases). The germline V gene encodes CDR1 GTSNPN and CDR2 SVGIG (reference sequence). Trimming cost V 2 bases and J 2 bases, with 13 bases left between them. The CDR3 extends over 15 amino acids. The CDR3: CAWSTGLVGNQPQHF. CDR3 in DNA: TGTGCCTGGAGTACAGGTTTAGTGGGCAATCAGCCCCAGCATTTT.

The J gene is TRBJ1-3, the V gene TRBV10-3; no clear D. Germline CDR1 reads ENHRY; CDR2 reads SYGVKD. The germline V and J ends were trimmed by 2 bases and 1 base, with 21 bases remaining between them. The CDR3 loop spans 19 amino acids. In DNA, the CDR3 is TGTGCCATCAGTGAGCAGTTAACTGCCGGGGTCACGTCTGGAAACACCATATATTTT. Translation gives CAISEQLTAGVTSGNTIYF.

The genes are TRBV6-5 and TRBJ2-1, with TRBD1 identical over 8 bases. J gave up 8 bases and V 6 bases, and 9 bases lay outside the gene matches. CDR3 length: 14 amino acids. Per the germline V gene, CDR1 is MNHEY and CDR2 is SVGAGI. CDR3 sequence: CASRTWTGKHEQFF. CDR3 DNA sequence: TGTGCCAGCAGAACCTGGACAGGGAAGCATGAGCAGTTCTTC.

The genes are TRBV30 and TRBJ2-7; perhaps TRBD2 as D (6 bases). Germline V gives CDR1 GTSNPN, CDR2 SVGIG (reference sequence). The CDR3 runs 14 residues. Trimming cost V 5 bases and J 5 bases, with 19 bases left between them. CDR3 nucleotide sequence: TGTGCCTGGGCCAGGGACTCTACTACGAACGAGCAGTACTTC. This codes for CAWARDSTTNEQYF. The full variable domain, with the rest looked up from reference TRBV30 and TRBJ2-7, is SQTIHQWPATLVQPVGSPLSLECTVEGTSNPNLYWYRQAAGRGLQLLFYSVGIGQISSEVPQNLSASRPQDRQFILSSKKLLLSDSGFYLCAWARDSTTNEQYFGPGTRLTVT.

This clone appeared a single time. The chain joins TRBV5-8 to TRBJ2-6; D not resolved. V was trimmed by 1 base and J by 0 bases, leaving 2 bases between them. CDR1 and CDR2 (germline): SGHTS, YDEGEE. This CDR3 contains 14 residues. The DNA for the CDR3 is TGTGCCAGCAGCTTGCTCTCTGGGGCCAACGTCCTGACTTTC. It is translated as CASSLLSGANVLTF.

V and J are TRBV29-1 and TRBJ1-1; D possibly corresponds to TRBD1 (6 bases). Germline assignment: CDR1 SQVTM and CDR2 ANQGSEA. V lost 3 bases to trimming and J lost 11 bases, with 16 bases between them. The CDR3 runs 12 residues. Written as DNA, the CDR3 is TGCAGCGTTGACGGGGGCAGTTACTCGGCTTTCTTT. Translation: CSVDGGSYSAFF.

This rearrangement joins TRBV28 to TRBJ1-6; TRBD1 aligns across 7 bases. This CDR3 region has 15 residues. CDR1 is MDHEN and CDR2 is SYDVKM in the germline V gene. After removal of 5 bases from V and 5 bases from J, the junction contained 6 bases not matched to a gene. The CDR3 here is CASSPRDSDNSPLHF. The CDR3 nucleotides are TGTGCCAGCAGTCCCCGGGACAGCGATAATTCACCCCTCCACTTT.

The chain carries TRBV23-1 and TRBJ1-2; D call uncertain. TRBV23-1 is identified as an open reading frame with a role that is uncertain. The ends were cut back, 6 bases at V and 6 bases at J, with 8 bases in the middle. The CDR3 has 11 residues. The DNA of the CDR3 is TGCGCCAGCAGGCACGGAGATGGCTACACCTTC. Amino acids: CASRHGDGYTF.

Regarding this clone: This specimen includes other DNA sequences encoding the same CDR3. The chain carries TRBV5-4 and TRBJ2-5; 11 bases map to TRBD1. The V gene's germline CDR1 is SGHNT and CDR2 YYREEE (reference sequence). The CDR3 has 14 amino acids. The trim removed 4 bases at V and 5 bases at J, leaving 4 bases unmatched. DNA for the CDR3: TGTGCCAGCAGCCGGGACAGGGGGTGGGAGACCCAGTACTTC. Encoded protein: CASSRDRGWETQYF.

This clone has only one observation. The rearrangement links TRBV2 to TRBJ1-4; D may be TRBD1 (6 bases). CDR1 is SNHLY, CDR2 FYNNEI, per germline. This CDR3 contains 15 residues. Deletions cut 6 bases from V and 3 bases from J, with 14 bases between. The CDR3 is CASSRLGGPNEKLFF. CDR3 DNA: TGTGCCAGCAGCCGCCTAGGGGGGCCTAATGAAAAACTGTTTTTT. Complete variable domain (other parts from reference TRBV2 and TRBJ1-4): EPEVTQTPSHQVTQMGQEVILRCVPISNHLYFYWYRQILGQKVEFLVSFYNNEISEKSEIFDDQFSVERPDGSNFTLKIRSTKLEDSAMYFCASSRLGGPNEKLFFGSGTQLSVL.

CDR3 in amino acids: CASRAAGGTEAFF. CDR3 nucleotide sequence: TGTGCCAGCAGGGCGGCAGGGGGGACTGAAGCTTTCTTT. The J gene is TRBJ1-1, the V gene TRBV7-2; TRBD1 agrees at 7 bases. Germline assignment: CDR1 SGHTA and CDR2 FQGNSA. The CDR3 has 13 residues. With V trimmed by 6 bases and J by 5 bases, 6 bases remained unmatched.

V gene TRBV12-5 combines with J gene TRBJ1-1; 9 nucleotides align to TRBD1. CDR1 is LGHNT, CDR2 FRNRAP, per germline. V dropped 2 bases and J dropped 4; count of bases not matched to a gene: 11. CDR3 size: 17 residues. The CDR3 DNA reads as TGTGCTAGTGGTTTGCCCCGTAACAGGGGGCAAGGCACTGAAGCTTTCTTT. It encodes CASGLPRNRGQGTEAFF.

This clone was counted once. CDR3 DNA: TGTGCCAGCAGCATTGGGGGACAGGGTAGATACGAGCAGTACTTC. It yields the protein CASSIGGQGRYEQYF. V usage is TRBV21-1 and J usage is TRBJ2-7; the DNA was not compared with TRBD1, the D call given in the table. TRBV21-1 is recorded as a pseudogene. The CDR3 contains 15 residues.

Regarding this clone: Other DNA sequences in the sample encode the same CDR3. This chain links TRBV18 with TRBJ2-5; unclear D gene. The V end was cut by 3 bases, the J end by 2 bases, with 4 bases between. The CDR3 is 12 amino acids. The germline CDR1 and CDR2 sequences are KGHSH and LQKENI. The CDR3 DNA follows: TGTGCCAGCTCACCGCAACAAGAGACCCAGTACTTC. Its translation: CASSPQQETQYF.

The chain links TRBV30 to TRBJ2-4; 7 bases are shared with TRBD1. The CDR3 covers 13 residues. Germline V gene sequence: CDR1 GTSNPN, CDR2 SVGIG (reference sequence). V shed 8 bases and J 1 base; nucleotides not matched to a gene: 5. The chain's CDR3 is CALEDRAKNIQYF. CDR3 sequence (DNA): TGTGCCCTGGAGGACAGGGCCAAAAACATTCAGTACTTC.

The chain is built from TRBV19 and TRBJ2-1; TRBD2 agrees at 11 bases. The CDR3 consists of 17 residues. V gave up 6 bases and J gave up 7 bases; unmatched junction bases: 14. Germline CDR1 reads LNHDA; CDR2 reads SQIVND (reference sequence). The CDR3 sequence: CASRPPASSGRRNEQFF. The CDR3 DNA follows: TGTGCCAGTAGACCCCCGGCGTCTAGCGGGAGGAGGAATGAGCAGTTCTTC.

This clone was picked up one time. The DNA of the CDR3 is TGTGCCAGTAGACAAGCCCAGACTGACACTGAAGCTTTCTTT. It is translated as CASRQAQTDTEAFF. This chain connects TRBV19 to TRBJ1-1; no reliable D call. Per germline, CDR1 LNHDA and CDR2 SQIVND (reference sequence). The CDR3 loop spans 14 amino acids. Trimming removed 6 bases at V and 3 bases at J, with 14 bases between.

V usage is TRBV6-5 and J usage is TRBJ2-6; weak D call: TRBD1 (5 bases). V was cut by 10 bases and J by 1 base, with 8 bases left in between. The length of the CDR3 is 13 residues. CDR1 and CDR2 (germline): MNHEY, SVGAGI. The CDR3 here is CATRESGANVLTF. CDR3 nucleotides: TGTGCCACCAGGGAATCTGGGGCCAACGTCCTGACTTTC.

This chain uses TRBV7-3 with TRBJ2-3, with 8 positions matching TRBD2. J gave up 0 bases and V 5 bases, and 10 bases lay outside the gene matches. The CDR3 covers 17 residues. Germline lookup yields CDR1 SGHTA and CDR2 FQGTGA. For the CDR3, the DNA is TGTGCCAGCAGCCGCGGGGGGCCATCGTCTAGCACAGATACGCAGTATTTT. Translation: CASSRGGPSSSTDTQYF.

The genes are TRBV30 and TRBJ1-5; D is uncertain. Germline CDR1 GTSNPN, CDR2 SVGIG (reference sequence). Between the trimmed V and J ends, which lost 0 bases and 4 bases, there was a span of 10 bases. This CDR3 has 14 residues. CDR3 sequence reads: CAWSVSGWNQPQHF. CDR3 in DNA: TGTGCCTGGAGTGTCAGCGGATGGAATCAGCCCCAGCATTTT.

The rearrangement uses TRBV2 and TRBJ1-5, with 8 nucleotides matching TRBD1. The CDR3 extends over 14 amino acids. After removal of 7 bases from V and 4 bases from J, the junction contained 6 bases not matched to a gene. Germline-derived CDR1 and CDR2 are SNHLY and FYNNEI. CDR3 in DNA: TGTGCCAGCAAGCGCCAGGGGGCTAATCAGCCCCAGCATTTT. Its protein product is CASKRQGANQPQHF.